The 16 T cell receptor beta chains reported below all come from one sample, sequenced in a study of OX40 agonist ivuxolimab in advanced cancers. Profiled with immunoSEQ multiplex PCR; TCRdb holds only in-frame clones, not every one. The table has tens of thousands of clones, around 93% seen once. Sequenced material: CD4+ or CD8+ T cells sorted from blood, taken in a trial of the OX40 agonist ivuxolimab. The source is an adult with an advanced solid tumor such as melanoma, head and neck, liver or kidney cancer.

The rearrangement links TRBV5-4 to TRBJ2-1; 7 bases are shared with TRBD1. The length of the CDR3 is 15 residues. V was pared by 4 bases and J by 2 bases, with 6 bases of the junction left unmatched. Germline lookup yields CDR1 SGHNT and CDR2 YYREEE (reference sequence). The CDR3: CASSTDRVPYNEQFF. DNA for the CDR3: TGTGCCAGCAGCACAGACAGGGTCCCCTACAATGAGCAGTTCTTC.

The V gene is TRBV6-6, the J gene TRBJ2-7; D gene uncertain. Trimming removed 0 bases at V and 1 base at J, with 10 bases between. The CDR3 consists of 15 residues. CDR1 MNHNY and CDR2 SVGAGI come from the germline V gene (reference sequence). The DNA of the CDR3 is TGTGCCAGCAGTTACTCTCCGGCAGGATCCTACGAGCAGTACTTC. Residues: CASSYSPAGSYEQYF.

CDR3 residues: CASKRATDTQYF. In DNA form, the CDR3 reads TGTGCCAGTAAGCGGGCCACAGATACGCAGTATTTT. J is TRBJ2-3 and V is TRBV6-1; the D gene is possibly TRBD2 (6 bases). This CDR3 region has 12 residues. Germline CDR1 is MNHNS and CDR2 is SASEGT. Trimming took off 9 bases at V and 2 bases at J, with 9 bases between the two ends.

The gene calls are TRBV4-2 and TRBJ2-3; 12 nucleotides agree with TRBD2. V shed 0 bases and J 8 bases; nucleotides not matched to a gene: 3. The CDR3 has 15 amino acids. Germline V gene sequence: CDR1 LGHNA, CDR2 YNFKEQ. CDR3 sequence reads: CASSQDQLAGGTQYF. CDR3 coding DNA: TGTGCCAGCAGCCAAGATCAACTAGCGGGAGGTACGCAGTATTTT.

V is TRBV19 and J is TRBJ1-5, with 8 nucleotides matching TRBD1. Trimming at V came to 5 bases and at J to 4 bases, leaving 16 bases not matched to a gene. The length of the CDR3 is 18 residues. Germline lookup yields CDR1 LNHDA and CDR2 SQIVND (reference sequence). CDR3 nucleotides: TGTGCCAGTAGTCCAACAAGACAGGGGCCATTACCAAATCAGCCCCAGCATTTT. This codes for CASSPTRQGPLPNQPQHF.

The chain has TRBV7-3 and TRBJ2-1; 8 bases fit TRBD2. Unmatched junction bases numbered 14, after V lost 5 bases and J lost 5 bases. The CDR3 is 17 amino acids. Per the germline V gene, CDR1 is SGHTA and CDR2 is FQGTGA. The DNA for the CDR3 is TGTGCCAGCAGCCCCTCCCGGGGGGGTGGTAACGACAATGAGCAGTTCTTC. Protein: CASSPSRGGGNDNEQFF.

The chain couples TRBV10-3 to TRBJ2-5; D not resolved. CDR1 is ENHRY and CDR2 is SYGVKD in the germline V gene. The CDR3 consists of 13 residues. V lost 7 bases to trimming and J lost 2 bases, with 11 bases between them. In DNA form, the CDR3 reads TGTGCCATCAACGACCATTTGCAAGAGACCCAGTACTTC. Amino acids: CAINDHLQETQYF.

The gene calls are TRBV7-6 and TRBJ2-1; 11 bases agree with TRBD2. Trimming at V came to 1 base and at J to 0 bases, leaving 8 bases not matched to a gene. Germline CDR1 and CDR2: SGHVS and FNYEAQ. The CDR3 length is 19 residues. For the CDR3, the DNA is TGTGCCAGCAGCTTAGTGACTAGCGGGACCAAAAGCTCCTACAATGAGCAGTTCTTC. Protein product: CASSLVTSGTKSSYNEQFF.

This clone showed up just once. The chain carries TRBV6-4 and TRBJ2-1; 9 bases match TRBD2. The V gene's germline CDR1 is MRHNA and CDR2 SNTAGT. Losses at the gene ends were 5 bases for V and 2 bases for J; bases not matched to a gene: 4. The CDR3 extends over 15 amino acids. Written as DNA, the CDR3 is TGTGCCAGCAGTCAGACTAGCGGCACCTACAATGAGCAGTTCTTC. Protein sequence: CASSQTSGTYNEQFF.

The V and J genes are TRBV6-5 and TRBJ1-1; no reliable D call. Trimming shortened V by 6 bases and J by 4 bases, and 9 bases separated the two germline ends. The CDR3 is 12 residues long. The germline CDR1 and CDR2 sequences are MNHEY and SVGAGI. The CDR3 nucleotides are TGTGCCAGCAGAACGCATGGCACTGAAGCTTTCTTT. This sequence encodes CASRTHGTEAFF.

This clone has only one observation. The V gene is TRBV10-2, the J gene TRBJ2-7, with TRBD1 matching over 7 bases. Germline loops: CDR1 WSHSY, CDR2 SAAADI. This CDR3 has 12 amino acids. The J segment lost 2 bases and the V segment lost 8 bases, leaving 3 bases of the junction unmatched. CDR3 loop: CASRQGPYEQYF. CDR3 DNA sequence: TGCGCCAGCCGACAGGGCCCCTACGAGCAGTACTTC.

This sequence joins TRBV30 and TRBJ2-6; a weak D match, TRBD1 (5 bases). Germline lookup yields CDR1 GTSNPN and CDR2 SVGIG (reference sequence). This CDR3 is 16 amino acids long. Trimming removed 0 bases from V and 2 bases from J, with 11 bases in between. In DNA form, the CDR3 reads TGTGCCTGGAGTGTCACGGGCAGGGCTGGGGCCAACGTCCTGACTTTC. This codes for CAWSVTGRAGANVLTF. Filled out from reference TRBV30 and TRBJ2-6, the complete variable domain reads SQTIHQWPATLVQPVGSPLSLECTVEGTSNPNLYWYRQAAGRGLQLLFYSVGIGQISSEVPQNLSASRPQDRQFILSSKKLLLSDSGFYLCAWSVTGRAGANVLTFGAGSRLTVL.

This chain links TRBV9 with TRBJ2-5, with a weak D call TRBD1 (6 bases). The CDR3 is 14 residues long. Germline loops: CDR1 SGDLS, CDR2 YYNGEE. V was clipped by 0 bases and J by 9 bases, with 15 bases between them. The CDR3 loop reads CASSVGPEKGAQYF. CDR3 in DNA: TGTGCCAGCAGCGTAGGGCCTGAGAAGGGGGCCCAGTACTTC.

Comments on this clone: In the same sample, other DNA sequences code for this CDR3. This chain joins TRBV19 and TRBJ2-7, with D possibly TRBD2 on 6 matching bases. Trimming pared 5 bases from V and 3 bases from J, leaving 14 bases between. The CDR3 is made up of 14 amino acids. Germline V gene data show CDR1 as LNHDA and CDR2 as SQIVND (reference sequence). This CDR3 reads CASSRRDSSYEQYF. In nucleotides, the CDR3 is TGTGCCAGTAGTCGACGGGACTCTAGCTACGAGCAGTACTTC.

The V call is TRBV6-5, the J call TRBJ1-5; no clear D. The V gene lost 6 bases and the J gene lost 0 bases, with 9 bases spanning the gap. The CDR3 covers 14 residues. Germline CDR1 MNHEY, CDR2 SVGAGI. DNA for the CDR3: TGTGCCAGCAGAGAGGCCGGTAGCAATCAGCCCCAGCATTTT. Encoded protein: CASREAGSNQPQHF.

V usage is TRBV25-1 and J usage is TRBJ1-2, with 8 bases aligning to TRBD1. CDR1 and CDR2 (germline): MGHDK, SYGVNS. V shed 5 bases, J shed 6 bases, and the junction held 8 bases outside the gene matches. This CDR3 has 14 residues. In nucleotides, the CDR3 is TGTGCCAGCAGTCAACCTGGCAGGGGGCATGGCTACACCTTC. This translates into CASSQPGRGHGYTF.